This T cell receptor beta chain originates from a study of blood T cells in healthy people across ages. Broader study findings: Naive T cell percentage strongly correlated with TCR beta diversity.

The use of a sample-barcoded 5' primer and a J-beta primer mix characterized a second PCR of about 6 to 11 cycles. Each cDNA molecule received a tag from a template-switch adaptor that had 12 random nucleotides. TCRdb independently ran MiXCR on the 5' RACE reads; one entry per CDR3 protein. The profile shows 1.5 million to 2 million distinct CDR3 sequences, 40% to 55% of them singletons. Points on this clonotype: As yet, its antigen is unknown.

J lost 7 bases, V lost 0 bases, and 7 bases had no gene match. This CDR3 region has 16 residues. Germline V gene data show CDR1 as LGHNA and CDR2 as YNFKEQ. This chain uses TRBV4-2 with TRBJ2-1; 9 bases align to TRBD1. The TCR was taken from a woman between 35 and 50 years old in good health. The sample taken for sequencing was blood. The CDR3 sequence: CASSQEPQGATNEQFF. The CDR3 DNA follows: TGTGCCAGCAGCCAAGAGCCACAGGGGGCGACGAATGAGCAGTTCTTC.